This T cell receptor (beta chain) was retrieved from a study of CD8 T cells in Susac syndrome. Findings and caveats of the study: The relatively small number of individuals in the TCR sequencing and HLA analysis was acknowledged by the study.

Germline V lookup: CDR1 SGHDT, CDR2 YYEEEE. The CDR3 has 15 amino acids. V shed 6 bases, J shed 10 bases, and the junction held 10 bases outside the gene matches. As for this clonotype: Its specificity is not known.

The RNA, roughly 0.5 to 1 ug, was put through reverse transcription using random hexamers. An immunoSEQ multiplex PCR amplified TCR beta CDR3 over 54 Vbeta and 13 Jbeta. TCRdb reprocessed the immunoSEQ multiplex PCR reads with MiXCR, giving one entry per CDR3 protein. This sample yields around 180,000 distinct CDR3 sequences, of which approximately 93% are seen a single time; roughly 0.098% belongs to the top ten. Sequencing targeted TCR beta in T cells from blood (CD8+ and CD4+). This chain connects TRBV5-6 to TRBJ2-1; 13 nucleotides agree with TRBD2. The receptor's source is a human donor with multiple sclerosis. Sequencing was done on a sample of CD4+ T cells from PBMCs. The CDR3 sequence: CASTPLAGGRGEQFF. The CDR3 coding sequence is TGTGCCAGCACCCCACTAGCGGGGGGGCGCGGCGAGCAGTTCTTC.